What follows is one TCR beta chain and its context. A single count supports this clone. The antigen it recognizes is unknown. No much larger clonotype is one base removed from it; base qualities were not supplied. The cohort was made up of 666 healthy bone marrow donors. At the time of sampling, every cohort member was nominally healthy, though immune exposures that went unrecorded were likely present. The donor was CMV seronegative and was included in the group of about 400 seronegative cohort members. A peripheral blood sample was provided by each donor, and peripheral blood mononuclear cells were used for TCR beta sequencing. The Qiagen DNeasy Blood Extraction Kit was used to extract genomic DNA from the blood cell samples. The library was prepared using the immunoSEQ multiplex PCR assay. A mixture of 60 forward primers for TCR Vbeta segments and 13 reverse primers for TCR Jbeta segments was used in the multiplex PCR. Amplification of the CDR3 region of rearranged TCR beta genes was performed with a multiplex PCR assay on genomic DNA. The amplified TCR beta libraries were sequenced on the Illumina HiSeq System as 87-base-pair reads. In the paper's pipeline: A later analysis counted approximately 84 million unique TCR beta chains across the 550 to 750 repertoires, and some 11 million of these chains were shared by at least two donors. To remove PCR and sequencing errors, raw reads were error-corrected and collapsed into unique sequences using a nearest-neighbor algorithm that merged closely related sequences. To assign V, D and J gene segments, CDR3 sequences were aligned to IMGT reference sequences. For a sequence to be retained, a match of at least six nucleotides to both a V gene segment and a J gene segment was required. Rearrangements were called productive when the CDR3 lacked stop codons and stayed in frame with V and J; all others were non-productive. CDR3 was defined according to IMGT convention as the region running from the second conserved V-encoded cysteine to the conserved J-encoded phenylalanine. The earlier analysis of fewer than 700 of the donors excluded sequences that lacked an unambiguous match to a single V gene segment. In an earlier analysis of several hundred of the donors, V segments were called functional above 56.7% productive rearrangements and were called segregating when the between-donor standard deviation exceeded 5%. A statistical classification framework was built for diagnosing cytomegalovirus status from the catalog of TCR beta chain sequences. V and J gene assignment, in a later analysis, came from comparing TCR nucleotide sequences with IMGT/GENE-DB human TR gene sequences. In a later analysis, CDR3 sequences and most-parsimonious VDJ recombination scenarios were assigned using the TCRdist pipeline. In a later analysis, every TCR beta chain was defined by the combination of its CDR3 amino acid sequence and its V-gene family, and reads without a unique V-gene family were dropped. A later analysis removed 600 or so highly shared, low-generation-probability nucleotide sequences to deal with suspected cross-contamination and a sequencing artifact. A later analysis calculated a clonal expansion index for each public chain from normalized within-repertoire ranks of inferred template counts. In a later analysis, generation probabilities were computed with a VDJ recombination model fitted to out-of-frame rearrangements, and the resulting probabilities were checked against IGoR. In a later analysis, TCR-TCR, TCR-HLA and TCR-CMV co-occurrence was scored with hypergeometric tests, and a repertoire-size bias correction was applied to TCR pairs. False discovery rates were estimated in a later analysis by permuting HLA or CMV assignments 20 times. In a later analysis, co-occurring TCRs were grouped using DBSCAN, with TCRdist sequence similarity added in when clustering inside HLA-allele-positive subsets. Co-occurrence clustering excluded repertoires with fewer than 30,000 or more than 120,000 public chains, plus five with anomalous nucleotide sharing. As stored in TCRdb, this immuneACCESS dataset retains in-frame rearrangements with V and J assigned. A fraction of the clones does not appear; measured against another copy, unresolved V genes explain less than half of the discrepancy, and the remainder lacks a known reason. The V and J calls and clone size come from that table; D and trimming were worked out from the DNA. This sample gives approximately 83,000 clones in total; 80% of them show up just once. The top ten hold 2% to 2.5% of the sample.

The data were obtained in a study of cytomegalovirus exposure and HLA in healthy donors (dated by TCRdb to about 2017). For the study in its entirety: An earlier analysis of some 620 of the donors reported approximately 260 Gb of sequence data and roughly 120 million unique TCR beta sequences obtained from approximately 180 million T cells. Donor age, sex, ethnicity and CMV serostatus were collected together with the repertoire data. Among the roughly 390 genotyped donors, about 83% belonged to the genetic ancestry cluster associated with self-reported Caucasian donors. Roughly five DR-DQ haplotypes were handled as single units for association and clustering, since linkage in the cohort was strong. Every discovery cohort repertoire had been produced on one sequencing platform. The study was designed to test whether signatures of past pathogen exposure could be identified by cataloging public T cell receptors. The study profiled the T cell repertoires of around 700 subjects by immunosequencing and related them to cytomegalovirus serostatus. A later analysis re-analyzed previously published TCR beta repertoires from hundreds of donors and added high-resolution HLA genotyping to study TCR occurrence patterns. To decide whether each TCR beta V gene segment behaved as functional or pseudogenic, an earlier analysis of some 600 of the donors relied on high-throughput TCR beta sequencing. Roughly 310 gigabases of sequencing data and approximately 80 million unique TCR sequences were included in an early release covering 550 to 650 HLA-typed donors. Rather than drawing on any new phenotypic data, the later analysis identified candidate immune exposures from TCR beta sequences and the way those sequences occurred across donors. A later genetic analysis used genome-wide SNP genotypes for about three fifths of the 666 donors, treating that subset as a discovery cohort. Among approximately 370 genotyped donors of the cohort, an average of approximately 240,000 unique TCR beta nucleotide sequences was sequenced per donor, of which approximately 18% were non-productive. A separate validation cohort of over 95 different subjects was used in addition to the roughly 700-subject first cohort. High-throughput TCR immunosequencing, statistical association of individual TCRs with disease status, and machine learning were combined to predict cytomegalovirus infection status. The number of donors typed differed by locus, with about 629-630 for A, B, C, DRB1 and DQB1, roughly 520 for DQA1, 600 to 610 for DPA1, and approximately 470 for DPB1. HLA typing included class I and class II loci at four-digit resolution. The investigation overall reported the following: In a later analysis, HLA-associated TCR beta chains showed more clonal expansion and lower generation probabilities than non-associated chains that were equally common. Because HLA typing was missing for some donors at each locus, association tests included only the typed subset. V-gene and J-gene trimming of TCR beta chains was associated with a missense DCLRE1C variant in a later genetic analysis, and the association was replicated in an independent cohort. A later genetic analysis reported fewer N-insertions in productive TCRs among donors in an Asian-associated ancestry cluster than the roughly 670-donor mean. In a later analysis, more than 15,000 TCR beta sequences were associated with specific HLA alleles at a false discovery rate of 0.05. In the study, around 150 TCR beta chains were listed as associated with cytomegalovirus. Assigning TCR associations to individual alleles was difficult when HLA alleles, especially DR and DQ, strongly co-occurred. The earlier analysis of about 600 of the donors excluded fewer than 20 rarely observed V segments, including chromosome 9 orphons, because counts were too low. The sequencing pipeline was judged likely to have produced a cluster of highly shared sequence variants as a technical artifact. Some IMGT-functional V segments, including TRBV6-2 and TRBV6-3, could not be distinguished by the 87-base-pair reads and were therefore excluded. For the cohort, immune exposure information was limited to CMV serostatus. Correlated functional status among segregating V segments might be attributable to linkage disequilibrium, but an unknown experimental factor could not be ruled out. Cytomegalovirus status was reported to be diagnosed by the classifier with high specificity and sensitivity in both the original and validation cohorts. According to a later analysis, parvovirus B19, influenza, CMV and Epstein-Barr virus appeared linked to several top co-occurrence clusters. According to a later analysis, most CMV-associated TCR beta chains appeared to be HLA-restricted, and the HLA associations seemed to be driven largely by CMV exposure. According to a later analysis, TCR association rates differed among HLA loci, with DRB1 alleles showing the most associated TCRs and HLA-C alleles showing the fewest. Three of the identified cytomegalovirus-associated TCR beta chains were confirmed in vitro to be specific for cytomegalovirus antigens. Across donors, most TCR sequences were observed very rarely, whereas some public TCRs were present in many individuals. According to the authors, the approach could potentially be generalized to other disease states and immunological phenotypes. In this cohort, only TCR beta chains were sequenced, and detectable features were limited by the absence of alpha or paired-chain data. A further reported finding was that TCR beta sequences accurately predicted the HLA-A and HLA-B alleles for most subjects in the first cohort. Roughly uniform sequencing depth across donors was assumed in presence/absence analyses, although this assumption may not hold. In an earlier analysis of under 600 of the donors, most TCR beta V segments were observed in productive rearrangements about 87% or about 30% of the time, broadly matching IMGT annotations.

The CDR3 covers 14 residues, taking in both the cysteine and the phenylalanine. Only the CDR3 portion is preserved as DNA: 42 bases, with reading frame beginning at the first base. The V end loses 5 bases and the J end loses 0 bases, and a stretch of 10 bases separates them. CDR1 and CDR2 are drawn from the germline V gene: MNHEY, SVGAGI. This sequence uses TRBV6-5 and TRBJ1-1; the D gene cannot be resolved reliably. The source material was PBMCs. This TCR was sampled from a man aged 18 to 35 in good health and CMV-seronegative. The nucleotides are TGTGCCAGCAGTCCCGGGATCCTGAACACTGAAGCTTTCTTT. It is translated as CASSPGILNTEAFF.